The 14 T cell receptor beta chains reported below all come from one sample, sequenced in a study of graft-versus-host responses after intestinal transplantation. Their antigen targets remain unknown. The assay was immunoSEQ multiplex PCR, and TCRdb's table has in-frame clones only and misses some. The sample contains 40,000 to 55,000 clones, around 85% of which appear only once. The specimen was unstimulated CD4+ T cells sorted from spleen or lymph node cells, collected before transplant. These receptors were collected from a human donor who was the organ donor for an intestinal transplant.

The genes are TRBV7-9 and TRBJ1-4; a weak D match, TRBD1 (5 bases). Germline assignment: CDR1 SEHNR and CDR2 FQNEAQ (reference sequence). CDR3 length: 15 residues. With 2 bases removed from V and 7 bases from J, the gap between germline ends came to 14 bases. The CDR3 region is CASSLSREGGEKLFF. CDR3 bases: TGTGCCAGCAGCTTATCCAGGGAGGGTGGTGAAAAACTGTTTTTT.

The V gene is TRBV7-2, the J gene TRBJ2-7; TRBD2 is a possible D gene (6 bases). From germline, CDR1 is SGHTA and CDR2 FQGNSA. This CDR3 comprises 16 residues. V was shortened by 5 bases and J by 2 bases, with 19 bases between the two germline ends. The CDR3 sequence: CASSTFWGDGAYEQYF. DNA for the CDR3: TGTGCCAGCAGCACTTTTTGGGGGGACGGCGCCTACGAGCAGTACTTC.

The rearrangement links TRBV7-2 to TRBJ2-7; 7 bases line up with TRBD1. This CDR3 is built from 15 residues. The germline V gene has CDR1 SGHTA and CDR2 FQGNSA. The V and J ends lost 3 bases and 0 bases, in that order; junction bases with no gene match: 5. CDR3: CASSFLRDSSYEQYF. As DNA, the CDR3 is TGTGCCAGCAGCTTTTTGAGGGACAGCTCCTACGAGCAGTACTTC.

The J gene is TRBJ1-2, the V gene TRBV25-1; D might be TRBD1 (5 bases). The CDR3 runs 12 residues. V lost 1 base, J lost 8 bases, and 8 bases lay in between. The germline V gene has CDR1 MGHDK and CDR2 SYGVNS. The DNA for the CDR3 is TGTGCCAGCAGTGAATTTCAGGGAGGCTACACCTTC. As protein: CASSEFQGGYTF.

The chain recombines TRBV25-1 with TRBJ1-3, with D unresolved. This CDR3 comprises 14 residues. CDR1 and CDR2 from the germline V gene are MGHDK and SYGVNS. Trimming removed 2 bases from V and 0 bases from J, with 5 bases in between. The CDR3 bases are TGTGCCAGCAGTGAACGGGACTCTGGAAACACCATATATTTT. It translates to CASSERDSGNTIYF.

The V gene is TRBV11-3, the J gene TRBJ1-2; the D gene is possibly TRBD1 (6 bases). The CDR3 totals 12 residues. From germline, CDR1 is SGHNT and CDR2 YENEEA. Trimming removed 1 base at V and 10 bases at J, with 10 bases between. In DNA, the CDR3 is TGTGCCAGCAGCTTAGCGGACAGTTCCTACACCTTC. Amino acids: CASSLADSSYTF.

The sample holds one count of this clone. The gene calls are TRBV6-6 and TRBJ1-1; no definite D call. The V and J ends lost 5 bases and 5 bases respectively, with 12 bases between them. CDR3 size: 13 residues. Germline V gene sequence: CDR1 MNHNY, CDR2 SVGAGI (reference sequence). CDR3 in DNA: TGTGCCAGCAGTGATACCGGGAGGACTGAAGCTTTCTTT. Translated: CASSDTGRTEAFF.

This clone is a singleton in its sample. The sample holds other DNA sequences that translate to the same CDR3. The V call is TRBV20-1, the J call TRBJ2-5; D may be TRBD1 (5 bases). CDR1 and CDR2 (germline): DFQATT, SNEGSKA (reference sequence). This CDR3 spans 11 amino acids. Trimming shortened V by 6 bases and J by 5 bases, and 10 bases separated the two germline ends. CDR3 protein: CSAPRGETQYF. The CDR3 nucleotides are TGCAGTGCGCCTAGGGGTGAGACCCAGTACTTC.

This chain uses TRBV19 with TRBJ2-3; D possibly corresponds to TRBD1 (6 bases). The V end was cut by 5 bases, the J end by 0 bases, with 12 bases between. From germline, CDR1 is LNHDA and CDR2 SQIVND (reference sequence). This CDR3 spans 15 amino acids. The CDR3 nucleotides read TGTGCCAGTAGTGGACAGCTTACAAGCACAGATACGCAGTATTTT. This encodes CASSGQLTSTDTQYF.

V gene TRBV6-5 combines with J gene TRBJ2-3, with TRBD2 identical over 7 bases. CDR3 length: 14 amino acids. Germline V gene sequence: CDR1 MNHEY, CDR2 SVGAGI. V trimming: 8 bases; J trimming: 2 bases; junction bases outside the gene matches: 7. The CDR3 reads CASVRGEDTDTQYF. The CDR3 bases are TGTGCCAGCGTACGGGGGGAAGACACAGATACGCAGTATTTT.

This rearrangement joins TRBV5-1 to TRBJ2-3; D possibly corresponds to TRBD2 (7 bases). Germline loops: CDR1 SGHRS, CDR2 YFSETQ. Trimming pared 4 bases from V and 6 bases from J, leaving 24 bases between. This CDR3 is built from 17 residues. The CDR3: CASSLRGGSGVSDTQYF. CDR3 nucleotides: TGCGCCAGCAGCCTGAGGGGAGGGTCAGGGGTATCGGATACGCAGTATTTT.

The chain joins TRBV27 to TRBJ2-3; 10 bases match TRBD1. V dropped 6 bases and J dropped 1; count of bases not matched to a gene: 4. The germline V gene has CDR1 MNHEY and CDR2 SMNVEV (reference sequence). The CDR3 extends over 15 amino acids. CDR3 sequence reads: CASRAGTGGTDTQYF. CDR3 nucleotides: TGTGCCAGCAGGGCCGGGACAGGGGGCACAGATACGCAGTATTTT.

This chain joins TRBV7-2 and TRBJ2-1; weak D call: TRBD1 (6 bases). The V gene lost 7 bases and the J gene lost 4 bases, with 17 bases spanning the gap. The CDR3 sequence is 15 residues long. Germline V gene sequence: CDR1 SGHTA, CDR2 FQGNSA. The CDR3 bases are TGTGCCAGCACCAGCCAGGGGTTATGGTACAATGAGCAGTTCTTC. This gives the protein CASTSQGLWYNEQFF.

The chain links TRBV19 to TRBJ2-1, with D maybe TRBD1 (6 bases). The germline gives CDR1 LNHDA, CDR2 SQIVND (reference sequence). The CDR3 has 14 amino acids. Trimming cost V 9 bases and J 5 bases, with 17 bases left between them. The CDR3: CASSDRPRDNEQFF. For the CDR3, the DNA is TGTGCCAGCAGCGACAGGCCCCGGGACAATGAGCAGTTCTTC.